The 27 T cell receptor beta chains below come from one sample, sequenced in a study of blood T cells in healthy people across ages. PCR was performed a second time for about 6 to 12 cycles using a sample-barcoded 5' primer and a J-beta primer mix. TCRdb redid the calling of the 5' RACE reads with MiXCR, one entry per CDR3 protein. In the table there are about 580,000 distinct CDR3 sequences, roughly 43% of which are singletons. Sequencing input: blood. These receptors all come from a man older than 75 in good health.

V usage is TRBV10-3 and J usage is TRBJ2-2, with 9 bases fitting TRBD1. The CDR3 length is 15 residues. Unmatched junction bases numbered 4, after V lost 6 bases and J lost 2 bases. The germline V gene has CDR1 ENHRY and CDR2 SYGVKD. The CDR3 DNA reads TGTGCCATCAGCAGGACAGGGGCAAACACCGGGGAGCTGTTTTTT. It yields the protein CAISRTGANTGELFF.

The chain couples TRBV6-1 to TRBJ2-1; 8 nucleotides agree with TRBD1. In germline, CDR1 is MNHNS, CDR2 SASEGT. CDR3 length: 12 residues. V lost 6 bases to trimming and J lost 11 bases; unmatched junction nucleotides: 6. CDR3 sequence: CASSDRGLQQFF. In DNA, the CDR3 is TGTGCCAGCAGCGACAGGGGCCTTCAGCAGTTCTTC.

The chain recombines TRBV28 with TRBJ2-1, with 8 nucleotides matching TRBD2. Trimming took 1 base from V and 8 from J; bases not matched to a gene: 10. The CDR3 has 16 residues. The V gene's germline CDR1 is MDHEN and CDR2 SYDVKM. The CDR3 loop is CASSLSGLARQDEQFF. DNA for the CDR3: TGTGCCAGCAGTTTATCAGGACTAGCCCGACAGGATGAGCAGTTCTTC.

The chain links TRBV28 to TRBJ1-6; D is possibly TRBD1 (5 bases). The V end was cut by 6 bases, the J end by 0 bases, with 12 bases between. The germline gives CDR1 MDHEN, CDR2 SYDVKM. This CDR3 spans 16 amino acids. The CDR3 region has the DNA TGTGCCAGCAGGCCTAGCGGGGGCTCCTATAATTCACCCCTCCACTTT. This codes for CASRPSGGSYNSPLHF.

The chain links TRBV5-1 to TRBJ2-7, with D maybe TRBD2 (6 bases). CDR1 SGHRS and CDR2 YFSETQ come from the germline V gene. Trimming removed 7 bases at V and 2 bases at J, with 16 bases between. The CDR3 is made up of 14 amino acids. The CDR3 DNA reads TGCGCCAGCGGTGGAGTTAGCGGCACCTACGAGCAGTACTTC. Protein product: CASGGVSGTYEQYF. The variable domain in full, completed from reference TRBV5-1 and TRBJ2-7, reads KAGVTQTPRYLIKTRGQQVTLSCSPISGHRSVSWYQQTPGQGLQFLFEYFSETQRNKGNFPGRFSGRQFSNSRSEMNVSTLELGDSALYLCASGGVSGTYEQYFGPGTRLTVT.

This clonotype has just a few counts. V is TRBV20-1 and J is TRBJ1-4, with D perhaps matching TRBD1 (6 bases). Per germline, CDR1 DFQATT and CDR2 SNEGSKA (reference sequence). V was cut by 1 base and J by 14 bases, with 23 bases left in between. The CDR3 length is 15 residues. The CDR3 DNA is TGCAGTGCTAGAGGCCTACCAGGGGATATTCACGGGCTGTTTTTT. Amino acids: CSARGLPGDIHGLFF.

A word on this clonotype: At one end, the junction sequence differs from germline, possibly due to a read error. The chain links TRBV5-1 to TRBJ2-7, with 9 bases matching TRBD1. The J call is in doubt because the DNA end fits TRBJ2-5 better. The CDR3 runs 17 residues. The germline gives CDR1 SGHRS, CDR2 YFSETQ. The CDR3 region is CVSSLGSGTGIEETQYF. In DNA, the CDR3 is TGCGTCAGCAGCTTAGGATCCGGGACAGGGATAGAAGAGACCCAGTACTTC.

The V gene is TRBV6-2 or TRBV6-3, the J gene TRBJ2-4; D not resolved. TRBJ2-7 matches the DNA end more closely, so the J call is doubtful. CDR3 length equals 14 residues. From germline, CDR1 is MNHEY and CDR2 SVGEGT. Here the CDR3 DNA reads TGTGCCAGCAGTTACGAAAACGGACGCCCCGAGCAGTACTTC. Its translation: CASSYENGRPEQYF.

The chain uses TRBV12-3 or TRBV12-4 and TRBJ1-5; D is ambiguous. V gave up 3 bases and J gave up 1 base, with 7 bases separating them. CDR3 length: 14 amino acids. CDR3 region: CASSFLLSNQPQHF. The CDR3 DNA is TGTGCCAGCAGTTTCCTATTGAGCAATCAGCCCCAGCATTTT.

Only a few counts were recorded for this clonotype. This chain uses TRBV7-2 with TRBJ2-5; a possible D gene is TRBD2 (5 bases). The germline CDR1 and CDR2 sequences are SGHTA and FQGNSA. Trimming removed 5 bases at V and 3 bases at J, with 13 bases between. There are 14 residues in the CDR3. Here the CDR3 reads CASSNTGVKETQYF. The DNA for the CDR3 is TGTGCCAGCAGCAACACCGGGGTTAAAGAGACCCAGTACTTC.

This clonotype was observed a single time. This chain joins TRBV7-2 and TRBJ2-7, with TRBD1 as a possible D gene (6 bases). V dropped 2 bases and J dropped 3 bases, with 23 bases sitting between them. CDR1 and CDR2 (germline): SGHTA, FQGNSA. The CDR3 runs 18 residues. As DNA, the CDR3 is TGTGCCAGCAGCTTAATACAGGGAAGGACCTGGGCCTACTACGAGCAGTACTTC. Protein product: CASSLIQGRTWAYYEQYF.

The sample holds a few counts of this clonotype. The chain joins TRBV20-1 to TRBJ1-2, with a possible D match to TRBD1 (6 bases). V was pared by 6 bases and J by 4 bases, with 18 bases between. The germline CDR1 and CDR2 sequences are DFQATT and SNEGSKA (reference sequence). This CDR3 is built from 14 residues. CDR3 amino acids: CSAPVGGPGYGYTF. As DNA, the CDR3 is TGCAGTGCACCCGTGGGGGGGCCCGGCTATGGCTACACCTTC.

The J gene is TRBJ1-1, the V gene TRBV5-1; D may be TRBD1 (6 bases). CDR1 and CDR2 from the germline V gene are SGHRS and YFSETQ. With 0 bases removed from V and 8 bases from J, the gap between germline ends came to 14 bases. The CDR3 is made up of 14 amino acids. The CDR3 DNA sequence: TGCGCCAGCAGCTTGGATGGGGGCCCCCCCGAAGCTTTCTTT. It codes for CASSLDGGPPEAFF.

This rearrangement joins TRBV7-2 to TRBJ2-1; D ambiguous. The CDR3 runs to 11 residues. In germline, CDR1 is SGHTA, CDR2 FQGNSA. V lost 7 bases, J lost 9 bases, and 10 bases lay in between. CDR3 bases: TGTGCCAGCACCTCGGTGGGTGAGCAGTTCTTC. Protein: CASTSVGEQFF.

This clonotype was counted a few times. The chain carries TRBV6-5 and TRBJ2-6; 11 nucleotides match TRBD1. The CDR3 contains 18 residues. Unmatched junction bases numbered 6, after V lost 2 bases and J lost 3 bases. CDR1 is MNHEY, CDR2 SVGAGI, per germline. DNA of the CDR3: TGTGCCAGCAGTTACCCCGGGACAGGGGGTAGTGGGGCCAACGTCCTGACTTTC. This translates into CASSYPGTGGSGANVLTF.

This clonotype was detected a few times. The gene calls are TRBV7-2 and TRBJ1-2; the match to TRBD1 covers 7 bases. The CDR3 contains 15 residues. In germline, CDR1 is SGHTA, CDR2 FQGNSA. V was pared by 1 base and J by 3 bases, with 5 bases of the junction left unmatched. CDR3 sequence reads: CASSLGSGGDYGYTF. The CDR3 coding sequence is TGTGCCAGCAGCTTAGGGTCAGGGGGAGACTATGGCTACACCTTC.

This clonotype was observed a handful of times. The chain is built from TRBV18 and TRBJ1-1, with D maybe TRBD1 (6 bases). This CDR3 comprises 15 residues. V was pared by 3 bases and J by 0 bases, with 11 bases between. Germline V CDR1 and CDR2: KGHSH, LQKENI. The CDR3 nucleotides are TGTGCCAGCTCACCTGGCAGGGGCATGAACACTGAAGCTTTCTTT. Its translation is CASSPGRGMNTEAFF.

This rearrangement joins TRBV20-1 to TRBJ2-5; D remains ambiguous. The CDR3 totals 12 residues. CDR1 and CDR2 (germline): DFQATT, SNEGSKA (reference sequence). The V end lost 1 base, the J end lost 1 base, and 4 bases lay between the germline ends. The CDR3, as DNA: TGCAGTGCTAGAGCCTCCCAAGAGACCCAGTACTTC. Translation gives CSARASQETQYF.

With regard to this clonotype: A much larger clone is a single base away; this may be a read error. This chain connects TRBV7-9 to TRBJ2-1, with 7 nucleotides matching TRBD1. CDR1 is SEHNR, CDR2 FQNEAQ, per germline (reference sequence). The CDR3 length is 16 residues. The CDR3 nucleotides read TGTGCCAGCAGCTCTTCGACAGGGAGCTCCCACAATGAGCAGTTCTTC. Amino acids: CASSSSTGSSHNEQFF.

This sequence joins TRBV5-1 and TRBJ2-7; 12 bases match TRBD1. The trim removed 7 bases at V and 6 bases at J, leaving 8 bases unmatched. Per the germline V gene, CDR1 is SGHRS and CDR2 is YFSETQ. The CDR3 runs to 14 residues. CDR3 loop: CASGPGQGACEQYF. CDR3 sequence (DNA): TGCGCCAGCGGACCGGGACAGGGGGCCTGCGAGCAGTACTTC.

This clonotype was detected many times. J is TRBJ2-3 and V is TRBV6-6; 9 bases fit TRBD1. J gave up 1 base and V 10 bases, and 12 bases lay outside the gene matches. The CDR3 is 16 residues long. CDR1 is MNHNY and CDR2 is SVGAGI in the germline V gene (reference sequence). The CDR3 is CATLSSTGGGTDTQYF. DNA of the CDR3: TGTGCCACCCTCAGCTCAACAGGGGGCGGCACAGATACGCAGTATTTT.

The V call is TRBV25-1, the J call TRBJ2-7; 8 nucleotides line up with TRBD2. Trimming cost V 6 bases and J 6 bases; bases outside gene matches: 7. Germline V gene sequence: CDR1 MGHDK, CDR2 SYGVNS. This CDR3 has 13 residues. The CDR3 region is CASREGGRPEQYF. The CDR3 nucleotides read TGTGCCAGCAGAGAGGGCGGGAGGCCCGAGCAGTACTTC.

Details on this clonotype: Compared with germline, one end of the junction differs, possibly owing to a read error. The chain combines TRBV7-7 with TRBJ2-1, with 13 bases aligning to TRBD2. The CDR3 runs to 15 residues. The germline V gene has CDR1 SSHAT and CDR2 FNYEAQ (reference sequence). DNA for the CDR3: TGTGCTAGCAGCCTCGGGACTAGCGGGGTCTATGAGCAGTTCTTC. Its translation: CASSLGTSGVYEQFF.

This clonotype was counted ten times or more. CDR3 bases: TGCAGCGTTGAAGTCCGGGGCCGTGAGCAGTTCTTC. The encoded protein is CSVEVRGREQFF. The V gene is TRBV29-1, the J gene TRBJ2-1; possibly TRBD1 or TRBD2 for D (5 bases each). The CDR3 spans 12 residues. CDR1 SQVTM and CDR2 ANQGSEA come from the germline V gene. Deletions cut 1 base from V and 9 bases from J, with 10 bases between.

This chain links TRBV2 with TRBJ1-1, with TRBD1 matching over 9 bases. The CDR3 totals 14 residues. Germline loops: CDR1 SNHLY, CDR2 FYNNEI. With 4 bases clipped from V and 4 bases from J, the junction kept 4 bases outside the gene matches. The CDR3, as DNA: TGTGCCAGCAGTGGGACAGGGGTGGGCACTGAAGCTTTCTTT. The encoded protein is CASSGTGVGTEAFF.

This chain uses TRBV7-9 with TRBJ2-3; TRBD1 matches 7 bases. Germline CDR1 and CDR2: SEHNR and FQNEAQ (reference sequence). V trimming: 5 bases; J trimming: 1 base; junction bases outside the gene matches: 9. There are 16 residues in the CDR3. This chain's CDR3 is CASSPQGQLGTDTQYF. The CDR3, as DNA: TGTGCCAGCAGCCCCCAGGGACAGTTGGGCACAGATACGCAGTATTTT.

The chain links TRBV28 to TRBJ2-3; D might be TRBD1 (5 bases). From germline, CDR1 is MDHEN and CDR2 SYDVKM. V lost 2 bases, J lost 0 bases, and 30 bases lay in between. This CDR3 comprises 22 residues. CDR3 residues: CASSLGPGFYLRKPSSTDTQYF. CDR3 sequence (DNA): TGTGCCAGCAGTTTAGGGCCAGGGTTTTACCTCCGAAAACCCTCTAGCACAGATACGCAGTATTTT.